Sequencing of this TCR beta chain was carried out in a study of T-cell reconstitution after alpha-beta-depleted transplantation in children (dated by TCRdb to 2016 to 2017). About the investigation overall: The study quantitatively tracked T-cell immune reconstitution after TCRalphabeta/CD19-depleted allogeneic hematopoietic cell transplantation in children using TCR repertoire profiling. The investigation overall reported the following: Hyperexpanded clone frequencies declined over subsequent months; after one year, T-cell counts and TCRbeta diversity were mostly attributed to newly produced T cells. About two months after transplant, the apparently early recovery of alphabetaT-cell counts reportedly depended on just several hundred clones that had expanded rapidly and came from non-depleted graft cells. In some patients, high TCRbeta diversity at day 60 was attributed to recipient T cells and intrathymic progenitors that had survived conditioning.

The CDR3 sequence holds 13 residues, the cysteine and phenylalanine included. Only the CDR3 portion is preserved as DNA: 39 bases, with reading frame beginning at the first base. CDR1 is given as SGDLS and CDR2 as YYNGEE, both from the germline V gene. Trimming removed 3 bases from V and 1 base from J, leaving 8 bases between the germline ends. This clonotype was recorded many times. Its antigen specificity is not known. Base qualities are not at hand, and no much larger clone is one base apart. Preparation of the library involved PCR. The sequencer was an Illumina HiSeq 2500. TCR libraries were prepared with molecular barcoding, using unique molecular identifiers to normalize TCRbeta repertoire quantification. TCRdb took the public reads, trimmed them with fastp at Q25, ran MiXCR for clone calling and kept in-frame beta chains. Here each entry gathers all rows of one CDR3 protein and keeps the most common genes and DNA. Present in this sample are a few hundred thousand distinct CDR3 sequences, roughly a tenth of which were seen just once. The ten most abundant clones make up 7.5% of the sample.

The sample's treatment or condition label, in plain terms: allogeneic hematopoietic cell transplantation with graft depleted of TCRalphabeta T cells and CD19 B cells. The transplant recipients were children given TCRalphabeta/CD19-depleted allogeneic hematopoietic cell grafts. The chain is assembled from TRBV9 and TRBJ2-7, with an unclear D gene assignment. The starting material was PBMCs, obtained before TCRalphabeta/CD19-depleted stem cell transplant. This TCR came from a boy in the first two years of life with acute myeloid leukemia, due to receive a stem cell transplant. The CDR3 loop reads CASSADGSYEQYF. The DNA sequence is as follows: TGTGCCAGCAGCGCGGACGGGTCCTACGAGCAGTACTTC. With the portions outside the CDR3 filled from the reference TRBV9 and TRBJ2-7 genes, the complete variable region becomes DSGVTQTPKHLITATGQRVTLRCSPRSGDLSVYWYQQSLDQGLQFLIQYYNGEERAKGNILERFSAQQFPDLHSELNLSSLELGDSALYFCASSADGSYEQYFGPGTRLTVT.